This T cell receptor (beta chain) is drawn from a study of T cell clones after liver transplantation. Study-wide context: Post-transplant blood was tracked for graft-donor-reactive T cell clones identified in a pre-transplant mixed lymphocyte reaction.

The CDR3 extends over 14 amino acids. Trimming removed 4 bases from V and 1 base from J, with 10 bases in between. Germline V gene sequence: CDR1 MGHRA, CDR2 YSYEKL. Clones were sequenced by immunoSEQ multiplex PCR, and TCRdb holds only the in-frame ones, with some missing. The sample shows tens of thousands of clones, 70% to 90% of them seen only once. The TCR sequence derives from a human patient who received a liver transplant. The T cells may partly be graft donor cells. The chain uses TRBV4-1 and TRBJ1-1, with no clear D. The source material was CD8+ T cells from blood, sampled 12 months after liver transplant. The CDR3 DNA is TGCGCCAGCAGCCCCATGACGGCGAACACTGAAGCTTTCTTT. Translating it yields CASSPMTANTEAFF.